This record covers a single T cell receptor beta chain. TCRdb ran MiXCR on the RACE reads and lists one entry per CDR3 protein. In the table there are roughly 80,000 distinct CDR3 sequences, around 10% of which are singletons. Indicated time point: patch test 1, 2 weeks after DPC sensitization. Treatment meaning: therapeutic diphenylcyclopropenone sensitization with weekly scalp DPC. Phlebotomy was performed prior to application of every patch test. Germline CDR1 and CDR2: SQVTM and ANQGSEA. The CDR3 consists of 13 residues. V was cut by 7 bases and J by 3 bases, with 12 bases left in between. This specimen belongs to a study of human T cells and chemical hapten exposure.

The genes are TRBV29-1 and TRBJ1-4, with D maybe TRBD1 (5 bases). The source material was whole blood, sampled in connection with sensitization to the hapten diphenylcyclopropenone (DPC). This receptor was taken from a woman aged 45-60 years with alopecia areata. Some clones in this sample may be carry-over from other donors' samples. The CDR3 coding sequence is TGCAGCGCCGGAGGGGTCCCTAATGAAAAACTGTTTTTT. Translating it yields CSAGGVPNEKLFF.